Below, 10 T cell receptor beta chains from the same sample are listed, as sequenced in a study of T-cell reconstitution after alpha-beta-depleted transplantation in children. Unique molecular identifiers were used to barcode this TCRbeta library. In TCRdb, the PCR reads were re-called with MiXCR into one record per CDR3 protein. The data hold around 370,000 distinct CDR3 sequences, with under 13% observed a single time. This specimen was PBMCs from the stem cell graft donor, taken from the stem cell graft. Source of these receptors: a human donor who donated a stem cell graft to a child with acute lymphoblastic leukemia.

This clonotype was detected only a few times. The chain couples TRBV27 to TRBJ2-7; 8 bases are a match to TRBD1. This CDR3 has 18 residues. V lost 0 bases and J lost 0; bases outside the gene matches: 10. Germline values: CDR1 MNHEY, CDR2 SMNVEV (reference sequence). The CDR3 DNA reads TGTGCCAGCAGTTTATCTTCAGTAGGACAGGGACCCTCCTACGAGCAGTACTTC. This encodes CASSLSSVGQGPSYEQYF.

The chain joins TRBV7-2 to TRBJ1-2; 7 nucleotides agree with TRBD1. Germline V CDR1 and CDR2: SGHTA, FQGNSA. Germline trimming cut 5 bases from V and 1 base from J; bases unmatched to any gene: 13. The CDR3 sequence is 17 residues long. This chain's CDR3 is CASSRPGQQLDNYGYTF. The DNA for the CDR3 is TGTGCCAGCAGCCGGCCGGGACAGCAACTAGATAACTATGGCTACACCTTC.

The chain combines TRBV3-1 with TRBJ2-7; weak D call: TRBD1 (5 bases). Germline lookup yields CDR1 LGHDT and CDR2 YNNKEL (reference sequence). The CDR3 is 17 amino acids. V was shortened by 2 bases and J by 0 bases, with 17 bases between the two germline ends. CDR3 sequence: CASSQFWTPLFSYEQYF. The CDR3 region has the DNA TGTGCCAGCAGCCAATTCTGGACACCACTCTTCTCCTACGAGCAGTACTTC.

This clonotype was detected ten times or more. The J gene is TRBJ2-3, the V gene TRBV7-3, with D possibly being TRBD2 (5 bases). Germline CDR1 and CDR2: SGHTA and FQGTGA. CDR3 length: 13 amino acids. Trimming took 1 base from V and 5 from J, leaving 7 bases between them. CDR3 region: CASSLIGGDTQYF. In DNA, the CDR3 is TGTGCCAGCAGCTTAATTGGAGGAGATACGCAGTATTTT. Together with reference TRBV7-3 and TRBJ2-3, the CDR3 gives the full variable domain: GAGVSQTPSNKVTEKGKYVELRCDPISGHTALYWYRQSLGQGPEFLIYFQGTGAADDSGLPNDRFFAVRPEGSVSTLKIQRTERGDSAVYLCASSLIGGDTQYFGPGTRLTVL.

A remark on this clonotype: This may come from a read error, since a much larger clone is one base off. The chain employs TRBV5-1 and TRBJ1-2; D is possibly TRBD1 (5 bases). The CDR3 spans 13 residues. In germline, CDR1 is SGHRS, CDR2 YFSETQ. CDR3 amino acids: CASSLDRGYGDTF. Written as DNA, the CDR3 is TGCGCCAGCAGCTTGGATCGGGGCTATGGCGACACCTTC.

Ten or more counts support this clonotype. This chain joins TRBV20-1 and TRBJ2-5; 11 nucleotides agree with TRBD2. V dropped 5 bases and J dropped 6; count of bases not matched to a gene: 11. Germline loops: CDR1 DFQATT, CDR2 SNEGSKA (reference sequence). The CDR3 is 15 residues long. CDR3 sequence (DNA): TGCAGTGCTGGGAGGGGGCTAGCGGGAGGAAAGACCCAGTACTTC. It is translated as CSAGRGLAGGKTQYF.

The chain is built from TRBV7-9 and TRBJ1-1, with D tentatively TRBD1 (6 bases). V was clipped by 2 bases and J by 4 bases, with 17 bases between them. Germline CDR1 reads SEHNR; CDR2 reads FQNEAQ (reference sequence). The CDR3 contains 16 residues. CDR3 DNA: TGTGCCAGCAGCTTATGGGGGGGCAGTTCAGGCACTGAAGCTTTCTTT. Translating gives CASSLWGGSSGTEAFF.

The V gene is TRBV4-3, the J gene TRBJ2-3; 9 bases agree with TRBD2. The CDR3 is 20 amino acids. The germline CDR1 and CDR2 sequences are LGHNA and YSLEER. The V and J ends lost 4 bases and 5 bases, in that order; junction bases with no gene match: 22. In DNA form, the CDR3 reads TGCGCCAGCAGCCGATCCGGCTCCTCTCGGGTAGCGGGAGATGGAGATACGCAGTATTTT. This encodes CASSRSGSSRVAGDGDTQYF.

This clonotype showed up just a few times. The chain links TRBV4-3 to TRBJ2-7; TRBD2 might be the D (6 bases). This CDR3 contains 14 residues. Germline-derived CDR1 and CDR2 are LGHNA and YSLEER. V lost 1 base, J lost 4 bases, and 11 bases lay in between. CDR3 DNA: TGCGCCAGCAGCCAAGCCTTCGGGGGTTACGAGCAGTACTTC. Translation: CASSQAFGGYEQYF.

This clonotype was seen only a few times. V usage is TRBV7-2 and J usage is TRBJ1-6; the D gene is possibly TRBD1 (6 bases). The ends were cut back, 3 bases at V and 0 bases at J, with 12 bases in the middle. This CDR3 region has 17 residues. The germline CDR1 and CDR2 sequences are SGHTA and FQGNSA. CDR3 region: CASSLVTGSSYNSPLHF. CDR3 nucleotides: TGTGCCAGCAGCTTGGTTACAGGGAGCTCCTATAATTCACCCCTCCACTTT.